Included here is one T cell receptor (beta chain) sequence, with context. The antigen remains undetermined. Reverse transcribing all isolated RNA meant expressed TCRB transcripts were sequenced. The table came from immunoSEQ multiplex PCR; TCRdb's copy has only in-frame clones and leaves some out. This table holds some 250,000 clones, 27% found once. These data are taken from a study of beta chain features in type 1 diabetes. Findings of the study overall: Any PCR bias toward short templates would affect both groups alike.

The CDR3 sequence is 11 residues long. Germline V CDR1 and CDR2: SQVTM, ANQGSEA. This TCR was recovered from a young man in good health. This chain joins TRBV29-1 and TRBJ2-2, with D unresolved. The material sequenced was central memory CD4+ T cells from blood. CDR3 in DNA: TGCAGTGTCTTATGGGTCGGGGAGCTGTTTTTT. Residues: CSVLWVGELFF.